This note documents a single T cell receptor beta chain sequence. The entry originates in a study of blood T cell repertoires in COVID-19. Study information: The analysed material was cDNA or gDNA that came from T cells, B-cell-depleted T cells, or PBMCs.

The CDR3 is 15 residues long. Trimming left V 4 bases short and J 8 bases short, with 16 bases between. The V gene's germline CDR1 is SGHRS and CDR2 YFSETQ. Using immunoSEQ multiplex PCR, the repertoire was profiled, and TCRdb retains in-frame clones only, with some absent. The sample holds roughly 250,000 clones, more than 65% seen once. This chain joins TRBV5-1 and TRBJ1-6, with TRBD1 as a possible D gene (6 bases). This TCR was sampled from a person aged 65 to 85 with COVID-19, enrolled during active disease. Sequencing was done on a sample of peripheral blood. CDR3 nucleotides: TGCGCCAGCAGCCCTTCCCAGGGGAGTTATTCACCCCTCCACTTT. Its protein product is CASSPSQGSYSPLHF.